Given below is one TCR beta chain in context. The specificity of this receptor is unknown. The limits of the CDR3 on the DNA are not certain, so only TCRdb's listed CDR3 is given. TCRbeta CDR3 regions were amplified from genomic DNA by means of the immunoSEQ Assay, a bias-controlled multiplex PCR. As for the original processing: Within the assay, amplification of reference gene primers was used to estimate how many nucleated cells each sample contained. To quantify the absolute abundance of each unique TCRbeta CDR3 rearrangement, sequence reads were collapsed and filtered. Productive Simpson clonality was computed per sample as the square root of Simpson's diversity index over productive rearrangements. Not all clones reach the TCRdb copy of this immuneACCESS table, which keeps in-frame sequences only. Checked studies attribute under half of the gap to unresolved V genes and leave the rest unexplained. V, J and clone size were drawn from that table, and D and trimming were deduced from the DNA. The sample records 150,000 to 200,000 clones, around 84% of which are singletons. Around 15% of the sample is held by the ten biggest clonotypes.

The CDR3 runs 16 amino acids, cysteine and phenylalanine included. The sample comes from a study of blood T cell repertoires in COVID-19 (dated by TCRdb to about 2020). For the wider study: Samples from collaborators originated in the United States, Italy and Spain and spanned both the acute and convalescent phases of COVID-19. Where available, HLA class I and class II types were taken from metadata supplied by the sample provider and were not determined by assay-based typing. Deeply sampled blood TCRbeta repertoires from subjects exposed to, actively infected with, or recovered from COVID-19 were included in the dataset. A freely available public database, intended as a resource for researchers studying the immune response to SARS-CoV-2, is where the repertoires were released. Samples were obtained from the ongoing ImmuneRACE study (first 160 participants) and from about 1,300 subjects provided by 6 global collaborators. The prospective study material was composed of cDNA or gDNA derived from T cells, B-cell-depleted T cells, or PBMCs. Sample metadata almost always included a de-identified subject ID, COVID-19 status, age in years and sex. Study-level results and caveats: Clinical and demographic metadata were provided uncurated, with the amount varying by source and participant.

One collaborating source in Seattle enrolled patients during active infection and followed them longitudinally through the course of disease. Each collaborating institution followed its own protocols to collect whole blood in K2EDTA tubes. For TCRbeta analysis, collaborator samples were shipped as frozen whole blood, as isolated PBMCs, or as DNA extracted from either sample type. This chain joins TRBV21-1 to TRBJ1-1; TRBD1, the table's D call, lacks a check against the DNA. TRBV21-1 is classified as a pseudogene. This sequence was found in a woman in her seventies with COVID-19, enrolled during active disease. Sequenced: peripheral blood. Here the CDR3 is given as CASSKEVGTGATEAFF.